This TCR beta chain derives from a study of T cell changes during pregnancy in multiple sclerosis. Sequencing used immunoSEQ multiplex PCR; TCRdb keeps in-frame clones, though not all of them. The profile shows 40,000 or so clones, 92% of them singletons. V dropped 0 bases and J dropped 5; count of bases not matched to a gene: 12. CDR1 is SGDLS, CDR2 YYNGEE, per germline. The CDR3 contains 17 residues. The clonotype originates from a female donor with multiple sclerosis, enrolled in a pregnancy study. The sequences come from CD8+ T cells from peripheral blood mononuclear cells, collected in the first trimester of pregnancy. The rearrangement links TRBV9 to TRBJ2-5, with 8 bases that match TRBD2. Here the CDR3 reads CASSVASTGLGIETQYF. The CDR3 DNA is TGTGCCAGCAGCGTAGCTTCTACGGGACTAGGGATTGAGACCCAGTACTTC.